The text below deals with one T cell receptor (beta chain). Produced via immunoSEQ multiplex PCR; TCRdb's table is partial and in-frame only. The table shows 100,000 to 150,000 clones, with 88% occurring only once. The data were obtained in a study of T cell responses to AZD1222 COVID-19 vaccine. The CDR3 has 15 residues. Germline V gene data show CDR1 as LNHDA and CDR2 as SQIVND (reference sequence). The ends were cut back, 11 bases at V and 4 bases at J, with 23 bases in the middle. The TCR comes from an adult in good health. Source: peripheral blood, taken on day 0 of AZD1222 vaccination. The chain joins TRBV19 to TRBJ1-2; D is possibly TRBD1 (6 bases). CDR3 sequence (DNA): TGTGCCTGCTCAAACAGGGCCCCAAACATCTATGGCTACACCTTC. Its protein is CACSNRAPNIYGYTF.